Detailed here is one T cell receptor (beta chain). The antigen is unknown. This specimen comes from a study of T cell responses to AZD1222 COVID-19 vaccine. Study-level points and caveats: Most donors were white British, females outnumbered males, and clonal diversity was possibly underestimated. Targets within unmutated variant regions were reportedly found for nearly half of spike-specific TCRs.

Profiling relied on immunoSEQ multiplex PCR, and the TCRdb table lists in-frame clones only, not all of them. In the table there are over 150,000 clones, 92% of which are singletons. The TCR originated in an adult in good health. The sample consisted of peripheral blood, taken on day 0 of MenACWY control vaccination.

CDR3 loop: CASSYTTGSYGYTF. In DNA, the CDR3 is TGTGCCAGCAGTTATACGACAGGCTCGTATGGCTACACCTTC. This sequence joins TRBV6-6 and TRBJ1-2, with D perhaps matching TRBD1 (6 bases). The CDR3 sequence is 14 residues long. Germline-derived CDR1 and CDR2 are MNHNY and SVGAGI (reference sequence). V was shortened by 3 bases and J by 5 bases, with 13 bases between the two germline ends.